Listed below are T cell receptor beta chains from one sample, sequenced in a study of blood T cell repertoires in COVID-19. Data came from immunoSEQ multiplex PCR; TCRdb stores just in-frame clones and leaves some out. The sample records over 100,000 clones, about 86% being singletons. Sequencing was performed on peripheral blood. The receptors originated from a woman older than 75 with active or convalescent COVID-19. The CDR3 runs from the conserved cysteine through the conserved F or W. D genes are given only for firm matches. Clone size is not always given. Where it is, it says once, few, many or a class for expanded clones.

.,TRBV11-3,14,TRBJ2-1,.,CASSSRGAYNEQFF,TGTGCCAGCAGTTCCCGGGGTGCCTACAATGAGCAGTTCTTC
TRBD1,TRBV5-1,16,TRBJ2-2,.,CASSTDRQGPRGELFF,TGCGCCAGCAGCACCGATCGACAGGGGCCACGCGGGGAGCTGTTTTTT
TRBD1,TRBV2,13,TRBJ1-1,.,CASTLTPDREAFF,TGTGCCAGCACCCTTACACCGGACAGGGAAGCTTTCTTT
TRBD1,TRBV6-4,15,TRBJ1-6,once,CASSEFDRANSPLHF,TGTGCCAGCAGCGAATTTGACAGGGCTAATTCACCCCTCCACTTT
TRBD1,TRBV28,13,TRBJ2-7,.,CASLTGGSYEQYF,TGTGCCAGCCTGACAGGGGGCTCCTACGAGCAGTACTTC
TRBD2,TRBV7-2,15,TRBJ2-7,once,CASSSEGTSVDEQYF,TGTGCCAGCAGCTCAGAAGGGACTAGCGTTGACGAGCAGTACTTC
TRBD1,TRBV6-1,14,TRBJ1-5,.,CASSPGTGAQPQHF,TGTGCCAGCAGTCCTGGGACAGGGGCCCAGCCCCAGCATTTT
.,TRBV29-1,13,TRBJ2-7,few,CSGGQGNSYEQYF,TGCAGCGGCGGGCAGGGGAACTCCTACGAGCAGTACTTC
.,TRBV18,12,TRBJ2-1,.,CASSPQNNEQFF,TGTGCCAGCTCACCTCAAAACAATGAGCAGTTCTTC
TRBD1,TRBV29-1,16,TRBJ2-5,.,CSVEERTGDRLETQYF,TGCAGCGTTGAAGAGAGGACAGGGGATAGGCTGGAGACCCAGTACTTC
.,TRBV7-8,14,TRBJ2-3,few,CASSFSASTDTQYF,TGTGCCAGCAGCTTCAGCGCGAGCACAGATACGCAGTATTTT
TRBD2,TRBV6-2/TRBV6-3,18,TRBJ2-7,.,CASSYQIQTGTSGDEQYF,TGTGCCAGCAGTTACCAAATTCAGACCGGGACTAGCGGGGACGAGCAGTACTTC
TRBD2,TRBV7-2,15,TRBJ2-7,.,CASSPGLAVYYEQYF,TGTGCCAGCAGCCCCGGACTAGCGGTTTACTACGAGCAGTACTTC
.,TRBV4-3,15,TRBJ1-4,.,CASSQAWGGMEKLFF,TGCGCCAGCAGCCAAGCTTGGGGCGGGATGGAAAAACTGTTTTTT
TRBD1,TRBV30,15,TRBJ1-5,few,CAWSHGGTVGQPQHF,TGTGCCTGGAGTCATGGCGGGACAGTGGGCCAGCCCCAGCATTTT
TRBD2,TRBV5-1,16,TRBJ2-3,.,CASSLGSGGSTDTQYF,TGCGCCAGCAGCTTGGGTAGCGGGGGTAGCACAGATACGCAGTATTTT
.,TRBV25-1,15,TRBJ1-4,.,CASSRRGSIGEKLFF,TGTGCCAGCAGCAGGCGGGGTTCGATAGGCGAAAAACTGTTTTTT
.,TRBV21-1,22,TRBJ2-6,.,CASSKVGTGYSKDSSGANVLTF,TGTGCCAGCAGCAAAGTTGGGACAGGGTATTCAAAAGATTCCTCTGGGGCCAACGTCCTGACTTTC
.,TRBV6-2/TRBV6-3,14,TRBJ1-6,.,CASSFRTDNSPLHF,TGTGCCAGCAGTTTCCGGACAGACAATTCACCCCTCCACTTT
.,TRBV18,12,TRBJ1-6,.,CASSPPQSPLHF,TGTGCCAGCTCACCACCCCAATCACCCCTCCACTTT
TRBD2,TRBV24-1,15,TRBJ2-2,.,CATSDLGTSGRELFF,TGTGCCACCAGTGATTTAGGGACTAGCGGGCGGGAGCTGTTTTTT
.,TRBV28,12,TRBJ2-7,.,CASSLQTYEQYF,TGTGCCAGCAGTCTCCAGACCTACGAGCAGTACTTC
TRBD2,TRBV11-2,14,TRBJ2-1,.,CASSFGGTYNEQFF,TGTGCCAGCAGCTTCGGGGGGACTTACAATGAGCAGTTCTTC
TRBD1,TRBV28,15,TRBJ1-3,.,CASSFPGTGGNTIYF,TGTGCCAGCAGCTTCCCCGGGACAGGGGGAAACACCATATATTTT
TRBD2,TRBV2,16,TRBJ2-2,once,CASRVRTSGGAGELFF,TGTGCCAGCAGGGTCCGGACTAGCGGGGGGGCCGGGGAGCTGTTTTTT
.,TRBV30,13,TRBJ1-1,.,CAWRTASNTEAFF,TGTGCCTGGAGAACAGCCTCGAACACTGAAGCTTTCTTT
.,TRBV18,13,TRBJ2-5,.,CASSPPSEETQYF,TGTGCCAGCTCACCACCGTCCGAAGAGACCCAGTACTTC
TRBD1,TRBV5-6,17,TRBJ1-1,.,CASSLDFGTGKNTEAFF,TGTGCCAGCAGCTTGGATTTTGGGACAGGGAAGAACACTGAAGCTTTCTTT
TRBD1,TRBV7-6,15,TRBJ1-3,.,CASSLIGQAGNTIYF,TGTGCCAGCAGTCTGATAGGACAGGCCGGAAACACCATATATTTT
TRBD1,TRBV29-1,15,TRBJ2-7,.,CSVEGSVTGGYEQYF,TGCAGCGTTGAAGGGTCGGTGACAGGGGGCTACGAGCAGTACTTC
TRBD1,TRBV11-3,12,TRBJ2-3,many,CASSLQGDTQYF,TGTGCCAGCAGCCTACAGGGGGATACGCAGTATTTT
.,TRBV6-5,15,TRBJ1-1,few,CASSYSRQMNTEAFF,TGTGCCAGCAGTTACTCGAGACAGATGAACACTGAAGCTTTCTTT
TRBD2,TRBV9,15,TRBJ2-7,few,CASSVAPGLALEQYF,TGTGCCAGCAGCGTAGCTCCAGGACTAGCATTAGAGCAGTACTTC
TRBD2,TRBV5-4,18,TRBJ2-2,.,CASSPPPSGRSNTGELFF,TGTGCCAGCAGCCCCCCACCTAGCGGGAGGTCGAACACCGGGGAGCTGTTTTTT
TRBD1,TRBV12-3/TRBV12-4,12,TRBJ1-1,few,CASSLGGRGAFF,TGTGCCAGCAGTTTAGGGGGCAGGGGGGCTTTCTTT
.,TRBV5-1,12,TRBJ1-1,.,CASSQTDSEAFF,TGCGCCAGCAGCCAAACTGACAGTGAAGCTTTCTTT
TRBD1,TRBV5-1,15,TRBJ2-7,once,CASSSTGGVTYEQYF,TGCGCCAGCAGCTCTACAGGGGGAGTCACCTACGAGCAGTACTTC
.,TRBV6-6,12,TRBJ1-1,.,CASSYSGGEAFF,TGTGCCAGCAGTTACTCCGGGGGTGAAGCTTTCTTT
TRBD1,TRBV4-2,16,TRBJ1-4,.,CASSQGGTGDPEKLFF,TGTGCCAGCAGCCAAGGCGGCACAGGGGATCCCGAAAAACTGTTTTTT
.,TRBV1,14,TRBJ2-3,.,CTSSRAPITDTQYF,TGCACCAGCAGCCGAGCTCCAATCACAGATACGCAGTATTTT
.,TRBV6-5,15,TRBJ2-2,.,CATAMGRLNTGELFF,TGTGCCACCGCAATGGGGCGGTTGAACACCGGGGAGCTGTTTTTT
.,TRBV5-6,16,TRBJ1-4,.,CASSLAGTGGNEKLFF,TGTGCCAGCAGCTTGGCCGGTACTGGGGGGAATGAAAAACTGTTTTTT
TRBD1,TRBV6-2/TRBV6-3,16,TRBJ1-1,.,CASSSQGAGGNTEAFF,TGTGCCAGCAGTTCACAGGGGGCAGGGGGGAACACTGAAGCTTTCTTT
TRBD1,TRBV7-2,15,TRBJ2-3,.,CASRPQGAQTDTQYF,TGTGCCAGCAGGCCACAGGGGGCGCAGACAGATACGCAGTATTTT